Listed below are T cell receptor beta chains from one sample, sequenced in a study of blood T cell repertoires in COVID-19. Clones were sequenced by immunoSEQ multiplex PCR, and TCRdb holds only the in-frame ones, with some missing. The table lists approximately 110,000 clones, 70% to 80% of them singletons, with 20% to 25% in the top ten. The sequenced sample consisted of peripheral blood. The receptor source for this set is a man between 65 and 85 years old with active or convalescent COVID-19. The CDR3 runs from the conserved cysteine through the conserved F or W. Fields, in order: D gene, V gene, J gene, clone size, CDR3 protein, CDR3 DNA. D genes are given only for firm matches. Not all rows give a size; the values are once, few, many and, for expanded clones, a class.

TRBD1	TRBV19	TRBJ2-1	.	CASSIWAGGSSYNEQFF	TGTGCCAGTAGTATCTGGGCAGGGGGTAGCTCCTACAATGAGCAGTTCTTC
TRBD2	TRBV4-2	TRBJ2-3	.	CASSQGTSVESDTQYF	TGTGCCAGCAGCCAAGGAACTAGCGTTGAGTCAGATACGCAGTATTTT
TRBD1	TRBV9	TRBJ1-3	.	CASSAQNRDRVGNTIYF	TGTGCCAGCAGCGCACAGAACCGGGACAGGGTTGGAAACACCATATATTTT
TRBD2	TRBV6-6	TRBJ2-5	.	CASSGTSGRGEETQYF	TGTGCCAGCAGTGGGACTAGCGGGAGGGGGGAAGAGACCCAGTACTTC
.	TRBV7-7	TRBJ2-1	.	CASSPSPSLSYNEQFF	TGTGCCAGCAGCCCTAGCCCTAGCCTATCCTACAATGAGCAGTTCTTC
.	TRBV18	TRBJ1-6	few	CASSLTESYNSPLHF	TGTGCCAGCTCACTAACAGAGAGCTATAATTCACCCCTCCACTTT
TRBD1	TRBV19	TRBJ1-1	.	CASSIRDRPTEAFF	TGTGCCAGTAGTATACGGGACAGACCCACTGAAGCTTTCTTT
.	TRBV6-5	TRBJ1-2	.	CASSFPGRAQGYTF	TGTGCCAGCAGTTTCCCTGGGAGGGCGCAGGGCTACACCTTC
TRBD2	TRBV4-1	TRBJ2-7	.	CASSQPAGVEQYF	TGCGCCAGCAGCCAACCAGCGGGAGTCGAGCAGTACTTC
TRBD1	TRBV25-1	TRBJ1-1	few	CASSTQGGTEAFF	TGTGCCAGCAGCACACAGGGGGGCACTGAAGCTTTCTTT
TRBD1	TRBV19	TRBJ1-1	few	CASTRTGGLGTEAFF	TGTGCCAGTACCAGGACAGGGGGCTTGGGCACTGAAGCTTTCTTT